This T cell receptor (beta chain) came from a study of human T cells and chemical hapten exposure. The time point was: patch test 3, about 24 weeks after DPC sensitization. Treatment meaning: therapeutic diphenylcyclopropenone sensitization with weekly scalp DPC. Drawing of blood took place ahead of applying each patch test. Total RNA extraction was carried out from unfractionated whole blood. The library put unique molecular identifiers onto individual cDNA molecules. Each CDR3 protein is one row after TCRdb ran MiXCR on the RACE reads. The table records more than 100,000 distinct CDR3 sequences, roughly 12% of them present only once. The CDR3 is 14 amino acids. The ends were cut back, 4 bases at V and 9 bases at J, with 14 bases in the middle. Germline V gene lookup returns CDR1 SGDLS and CDR2 YYNGEE.

The TCR sequence derives from a woman between 45 and 60 years old with alopecia areata. Some clones in this sample may be carry-over from other donors' samples. The V call is TRBV9, the J call TRBJ1-6; maybe TRBD1 (5 bases). The specimen was whole blood, collected in connection with sensitization to the hapten diphenylcyclopropenone (DPC). The CDR3 loop is CASSPGSDSSPLHF. The CDR3 DNA reads TGTGCCAGCAGCCCCGGGTCCGACAGTTCACCCCTCCACTTT.